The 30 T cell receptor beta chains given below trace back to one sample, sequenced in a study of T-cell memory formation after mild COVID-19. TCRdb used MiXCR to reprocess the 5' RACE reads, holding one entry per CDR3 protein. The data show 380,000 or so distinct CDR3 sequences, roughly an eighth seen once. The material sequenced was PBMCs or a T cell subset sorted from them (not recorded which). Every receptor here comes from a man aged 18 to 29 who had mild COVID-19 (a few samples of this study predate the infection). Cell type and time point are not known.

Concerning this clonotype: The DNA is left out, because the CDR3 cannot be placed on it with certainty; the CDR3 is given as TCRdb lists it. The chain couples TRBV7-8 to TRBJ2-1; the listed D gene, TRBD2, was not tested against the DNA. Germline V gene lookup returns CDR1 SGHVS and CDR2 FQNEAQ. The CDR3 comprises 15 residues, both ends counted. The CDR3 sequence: CASSVGTGTSGPRFF.

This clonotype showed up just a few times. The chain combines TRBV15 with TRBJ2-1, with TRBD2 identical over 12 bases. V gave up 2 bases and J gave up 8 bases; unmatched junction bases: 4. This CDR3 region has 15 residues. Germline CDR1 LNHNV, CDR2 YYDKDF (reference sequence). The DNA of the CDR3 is TGTGCCACCAGCAGACTAGCGGGGGGGTCCTATGAGCAGTTCTTC. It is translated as CATSRLAGGSYEQFF. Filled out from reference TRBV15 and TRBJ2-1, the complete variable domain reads DAMVIQNPRYQVTQFGKPVTLSCSQTLNHNVMYWYQQKSSQAPKLLFHYYDKDFNNEADTPDNFQSRRPNTSFCFLDIRSPGLGDTAMYLCATSRLAGGSYEQFFGPGTRLTVL.

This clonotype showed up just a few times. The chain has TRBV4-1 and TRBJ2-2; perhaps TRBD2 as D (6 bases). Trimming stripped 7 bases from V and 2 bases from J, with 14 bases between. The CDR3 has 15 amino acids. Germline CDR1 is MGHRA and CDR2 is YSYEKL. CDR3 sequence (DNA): TGCGCCAGCAACCCGCGGGGTACTAACACCGGGGAGCTGTTTTTT. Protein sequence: CASNPRGTNTGELFF.

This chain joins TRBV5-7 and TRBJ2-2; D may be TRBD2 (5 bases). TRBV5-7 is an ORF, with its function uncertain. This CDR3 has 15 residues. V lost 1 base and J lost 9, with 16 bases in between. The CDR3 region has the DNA TGTGCCAGCAGCTTGATACTAGATAATCCGCGGGAGCTGTTTTTT. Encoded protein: CASSLILDNPRELFF.

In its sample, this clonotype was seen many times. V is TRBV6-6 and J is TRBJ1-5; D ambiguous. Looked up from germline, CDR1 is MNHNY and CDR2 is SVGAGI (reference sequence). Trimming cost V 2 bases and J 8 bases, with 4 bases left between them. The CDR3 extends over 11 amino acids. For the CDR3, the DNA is TGTGCCAGCAGTTACGGGGAGCCCCAGCATTTT. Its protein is CASSYGEPQHF.

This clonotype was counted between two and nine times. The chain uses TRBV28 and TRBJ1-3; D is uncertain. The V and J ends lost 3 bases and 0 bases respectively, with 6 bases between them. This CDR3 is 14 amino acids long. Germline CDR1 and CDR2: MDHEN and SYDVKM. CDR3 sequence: CASSFVVSGNTIYF. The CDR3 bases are TGTGCCAGCAGTTTTGTCGTCTCTGGAAACACCATATATTTT.

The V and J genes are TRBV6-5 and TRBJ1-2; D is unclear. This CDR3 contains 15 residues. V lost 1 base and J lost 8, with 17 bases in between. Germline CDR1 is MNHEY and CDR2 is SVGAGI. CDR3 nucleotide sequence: TGTGCCAGCAGTTACTATACGGCGCTGTCATGGGGCTACACCTTC. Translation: CASSYYTALSWGYTF.

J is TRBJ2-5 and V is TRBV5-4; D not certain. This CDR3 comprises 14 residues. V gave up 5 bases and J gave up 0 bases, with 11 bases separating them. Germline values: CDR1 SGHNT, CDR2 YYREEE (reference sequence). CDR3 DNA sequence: TGTGCCAGCAGGCGAGACAAGTACCAAGAGACCCAGTACTTC. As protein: CASRRDKYQETQYF.

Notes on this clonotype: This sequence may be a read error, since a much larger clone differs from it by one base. The CDR3 reads CASSRGTQYF. DNA of the CDR3: TGTGCCAGCAGCCGGGGGACCCAGTACTTC. The V gene is TRBV7-9, the J gene TRBJ2-5; weak D call: TRBD2 (5 bases). This CDR3 region has 10 residues. Germline loops: CDR1 SEHNR, CDR2 FQNEAQ (reference sequence). V lost 5 bases to trimming and J lost 7 bases, with 5 bases between them.

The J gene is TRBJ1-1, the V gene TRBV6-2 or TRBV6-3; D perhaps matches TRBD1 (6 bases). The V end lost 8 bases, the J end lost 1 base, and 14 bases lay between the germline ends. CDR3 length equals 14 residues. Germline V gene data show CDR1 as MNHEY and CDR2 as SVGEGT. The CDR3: CASEEDRENTEAFF. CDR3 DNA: TGTGCCAGCGAGGAGGACAGAGAGAACACTGAAGCTTTCTTT.

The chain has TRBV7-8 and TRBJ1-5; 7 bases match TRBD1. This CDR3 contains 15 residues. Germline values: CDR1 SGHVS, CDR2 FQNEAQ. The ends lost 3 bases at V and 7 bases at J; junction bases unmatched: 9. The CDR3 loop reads CASSLGSQGGQPQHF. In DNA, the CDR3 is TGTGCCAGCAGCTTGGGTTCCCAGGGGGGCCAGCCCCAGCATTTT. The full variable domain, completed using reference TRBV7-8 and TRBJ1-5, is GAGVSQSPRYKVAKRGQDVALRCDPISGHVSLFWYQQALGQGPEFLTYFQNEAQLDKSGLPSDRFFAERPEGSVSTLKIQRTQQEDSAVYLCASSLGSQGGQPQHFGDGTRLSIL.

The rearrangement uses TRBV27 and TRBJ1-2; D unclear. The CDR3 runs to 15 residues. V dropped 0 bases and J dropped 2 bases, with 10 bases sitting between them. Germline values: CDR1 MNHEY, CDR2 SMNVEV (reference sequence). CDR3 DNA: TGTGCCAGCAGTTTATCGAGTACAGCGAACTATGGCTACACCTTC. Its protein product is CASSLSSTANYGYTF.

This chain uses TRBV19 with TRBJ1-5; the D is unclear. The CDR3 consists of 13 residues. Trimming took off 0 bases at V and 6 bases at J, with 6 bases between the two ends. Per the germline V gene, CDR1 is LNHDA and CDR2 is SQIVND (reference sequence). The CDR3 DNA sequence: TGTGCCAGTAGTATAGAGCCGGGTCAGCCCCAGCATTTT. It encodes CASSIEPGQPQHF.

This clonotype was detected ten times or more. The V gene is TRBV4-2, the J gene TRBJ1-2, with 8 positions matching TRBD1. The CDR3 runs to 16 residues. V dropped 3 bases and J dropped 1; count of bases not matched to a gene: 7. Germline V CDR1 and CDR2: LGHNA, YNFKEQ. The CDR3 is CASSQVGTGDNYGYTF. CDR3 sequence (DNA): TGTGCCAGCAGCCAGGTCGGGACAGGCGATAACTATGGCTACACCTTC.

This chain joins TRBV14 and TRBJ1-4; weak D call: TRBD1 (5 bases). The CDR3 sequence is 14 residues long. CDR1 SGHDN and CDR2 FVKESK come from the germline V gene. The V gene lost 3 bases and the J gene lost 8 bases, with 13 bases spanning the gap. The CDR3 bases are TGTGCCAGCAGCCACGGGGACGGCGGGGAAAAACTGTTTTTT. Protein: CASSHGDGGEKLFF.

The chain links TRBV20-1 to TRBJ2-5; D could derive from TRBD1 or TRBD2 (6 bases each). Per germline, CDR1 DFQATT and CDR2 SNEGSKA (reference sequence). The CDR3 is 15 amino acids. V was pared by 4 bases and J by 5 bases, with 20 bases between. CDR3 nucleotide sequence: TGCAGTGCTAATCGAGGAGGGGGGCGAGGGGAGACCCAGTACTTC. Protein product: CSANRGGGRGETQYF.

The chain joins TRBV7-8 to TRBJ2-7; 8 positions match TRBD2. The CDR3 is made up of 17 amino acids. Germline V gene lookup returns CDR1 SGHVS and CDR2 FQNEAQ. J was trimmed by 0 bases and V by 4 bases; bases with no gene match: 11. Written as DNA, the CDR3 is TGTGCCAGCAGCTCCCGAAGGGGTAGCGGGGTCTCCTACGAGCAGTACTTC. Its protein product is CASSSRRGSGVSYEQYF.

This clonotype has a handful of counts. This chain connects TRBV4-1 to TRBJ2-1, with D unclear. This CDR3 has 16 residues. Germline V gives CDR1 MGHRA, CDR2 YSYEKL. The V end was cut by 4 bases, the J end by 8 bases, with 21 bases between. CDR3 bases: TGCGCCAGCAGCCTCCGTCACTGGGCCACAGTCGATGAGCAGTTCTTC. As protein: CASSLRHWATVDEQFF.

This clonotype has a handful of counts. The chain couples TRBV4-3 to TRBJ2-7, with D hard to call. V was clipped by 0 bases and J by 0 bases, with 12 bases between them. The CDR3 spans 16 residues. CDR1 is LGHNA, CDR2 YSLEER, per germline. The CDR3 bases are TGCGCCAGCAGCCAAGATTTTGCGACTTACTCCTACGAGCAGTACTTC. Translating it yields CASSQDFATYSYEQYF.

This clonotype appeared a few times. As DNA, the CDR3 is TGTGCCAGCAGCCAAGAGGGTCATAATGAAAAACTGTTTTTT. This sequence encodes CASSQEGHNEKLFF. The J gene is TRBJ1-4, the V gene TRBV3-1; D call uncertain. The ends were cut back, 0 bases at V and 4 bases at J, with 6 bases in the middle. The V gene's germline CDR1 is LGHDT and CDR2 YNNKEL (reference sequence). The CDR3 extends over 14 amino acids.

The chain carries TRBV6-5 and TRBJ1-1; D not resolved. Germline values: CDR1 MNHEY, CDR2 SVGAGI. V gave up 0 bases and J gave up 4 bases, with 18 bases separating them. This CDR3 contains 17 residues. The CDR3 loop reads CASSYSSGRAGITEAFF. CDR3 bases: TGTGCCAGCAGTTACTCGAGTGGGCGAGCCGGAATCACTGAAGCTTTCTTT.

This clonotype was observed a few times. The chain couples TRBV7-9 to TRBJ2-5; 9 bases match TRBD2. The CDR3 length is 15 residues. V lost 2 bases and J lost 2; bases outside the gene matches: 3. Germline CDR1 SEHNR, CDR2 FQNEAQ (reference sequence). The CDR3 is CASSLMAGGQETQYF. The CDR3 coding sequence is TGTGCCAGCAGCTTAATGGCGGGGGGGCAAGAGACCCAGTACTTC.

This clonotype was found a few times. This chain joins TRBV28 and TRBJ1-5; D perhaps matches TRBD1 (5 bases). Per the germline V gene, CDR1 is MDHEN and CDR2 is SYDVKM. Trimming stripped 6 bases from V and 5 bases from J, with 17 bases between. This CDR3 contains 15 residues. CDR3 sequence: CASSPAREAYQPQHF. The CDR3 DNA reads TGTGCCAGCAGCCCCGCCAGGGAGGCGTATCAGCCCCAGCATTTT.

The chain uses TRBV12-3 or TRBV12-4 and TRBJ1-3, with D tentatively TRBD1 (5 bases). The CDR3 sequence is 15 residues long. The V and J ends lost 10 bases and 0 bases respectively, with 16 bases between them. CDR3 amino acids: CATDMGRNSGNTIYF. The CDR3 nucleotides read TGTGCCACCGACATGGGACGCAACTCTGGAAACACCATATATTTT.

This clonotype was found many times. CDR3 amino acids: CASTRASGGAGEQFF. The CDR3 coding sequence is TGTGCCAGCACCCGGGCTAGCGGGGGGGCCGGTGAGCAGTTCTTC. This rearrangement joins TRBV12-3 or TRBV12-4 to TRBJ2-1; TRBD2 matches 12 bases. V dropped 7 bases and J dropped 9; count of bases not matched to a gene: 10. This CDR3 spans 15 amino acids.

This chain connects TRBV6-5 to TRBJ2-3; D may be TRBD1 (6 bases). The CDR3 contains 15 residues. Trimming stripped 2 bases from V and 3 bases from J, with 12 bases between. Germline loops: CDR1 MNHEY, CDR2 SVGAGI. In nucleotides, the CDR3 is TGTGCCAGCAGTTACCTAGTCCAGGGGACAGATACGCAGTATTTT. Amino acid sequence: CASSYLVQGTDTQYF.

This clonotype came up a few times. CDR3: CASSLARNSEQYV. DNA for the CDR3: TGTGCCAGCAGCTTAGCCAGGAACAGCGAGCAGTACGTC. V gene TRBV7-9 combines with J gene TRBJ2-7, with D unclear. V was shortened by 0 bases and J by 6 bases, with 9 bases between the two germline ends. CDR3 length: 13 amino acids. Germline V gives CDR1 SEHNR, CDR2 FQNEAQ (reference sequence).

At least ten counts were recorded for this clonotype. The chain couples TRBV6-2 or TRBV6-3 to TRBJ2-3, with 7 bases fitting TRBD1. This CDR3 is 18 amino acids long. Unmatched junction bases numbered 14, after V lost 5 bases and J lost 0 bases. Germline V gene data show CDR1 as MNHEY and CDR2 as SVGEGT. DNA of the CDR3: TGTGCCAGCAGTAGACCTCCCGGGACAGCCGCTAGCACAGATACGCAGTATTTT. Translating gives CASSRPPGTAASTDTQYF.

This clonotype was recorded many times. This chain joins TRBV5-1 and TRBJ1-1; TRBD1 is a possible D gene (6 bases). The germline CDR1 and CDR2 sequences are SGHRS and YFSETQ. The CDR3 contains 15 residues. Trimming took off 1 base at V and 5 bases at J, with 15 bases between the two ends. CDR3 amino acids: CASSLRGASRTEAFF. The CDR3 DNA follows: TGCGCCAGCAGCTTGCGGGGGGCGAGTCGGACTGAAGCTTTCTTT.

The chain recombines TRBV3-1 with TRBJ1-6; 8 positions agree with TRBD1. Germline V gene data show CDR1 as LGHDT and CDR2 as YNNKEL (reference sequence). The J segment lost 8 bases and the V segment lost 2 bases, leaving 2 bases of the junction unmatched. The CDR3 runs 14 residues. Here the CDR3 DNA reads TGTGCCAGCAGCCAATCGACAGGGGATTCACCCCTCCACTTT. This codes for CASSQSTGDSPLHF.